The 8 T cell receptor beta chains reported below all come from one sample, sequenced in a study of blood T cells in healthy people across ages. With a J-beta primer mix and a sample-barcoded 5' primer, a second PCR ran about 7 to 11 cycles. TCRdb processed the 5' RACE reads anew with MiXCR; each CDR3 protein has one entry. This sample has 800,000 to 950,000 distinct CDR3 sequences, with almost 30% found just once. This same sample was also taken into another study, of T cells of mothers and their children.

Specimen: blood. The receptors were sampled from a woman in her thirties or forties in good health.

A note on this clonotype: Given a much more abundant clone one base away, this may be a read error. The genes are TRBV20-1 and TRBJ2-5; D call uncertain. V was clipped by 5 bases and J by 11 bases, with 12 bases between them. From germline, CDR1 is DFQATT and CDR2 SNEGSKA (reference sequence). The CDR3 runs 10 residues. CDR3 protein: CSAADNEQYF. The CDR3 region has the DNA TGCAGTGCTGCCGACAATGAGCAGTACTTC.

This clonotype was seen a few times. V and J are TRBV27 and TRBJ2-5; the D gene is possibly TRBD2 (7 bases). CDR1 is MNHEY and CDR2 is SMNVEV in the germline V gene (reference sequence). Trimming took 4 bases from V and 0 from J, leaving 27 bases between them. The CDR3 totals 20 residues. The CDR3 loop is CASSSQGPAGAGWYQETQYF. The CDR3 DNA reads as TGTGCCAGCAGTTCCCAAGGCCCCGCGGGGGCAGGGTGGTACCAAGAGACCCAGTACTTC.

This rearrangement joins TRBV3-1 to TRBJ2-1; 9 bases agree with TRBD2. In germline, CDR1 is LGHDT, CDR2 YNNKEL (reference sequence). This CDR3 is 14 amino acids long. V trimming: 1 base; J trimming: 9 bases; junction bases outside the gene matches: 4. This CDR3 reads CASSQGLTSGEQFF. CDR3 DNA: TGTGCCAGCAGCCAAGGCCTGACTAGCGGTGAGCAGTTCTTC.

This clonotype has just a few counts. The rearrangement links TRBV7-8 to TRBJ1-1; tentative D call: TRBD1 (5 bases). The CDR3 is 13 residues long. V lost 0 bases to trimming and J lost 7 bases, with 9 bases between them. Looked up from germline, CDR1 is SGHVS and CDR2 is FQNEAQ. CDR3 bases: TGTGCCAGCAGCTTAGCCACAGGCAATGAAGCTTTCTTT. Encoded protein: CASSLATGNEAFF.

The sample holds many counts of this clonotype. The rearrangement joins TRBV5-5 to TRBJ2-1; D remains ambiguous. This CDR3 region has 13 residues. With 1 base removed from V and 5 bases from J, the gap between germline ends came to 7 bases. Germline CDR1 SGHKS, CDR2 YYEKEE (reference sequence). CDR3 DNA: TGTGCCAGCAGCTTGTCCAGAAACAATGAGCAGTTCTTC. Translating it yields CASSLSRNNEQFF.

This clonotype was recorded at least ten times. The CDR3 DNA follows: TGCGCCAGCAGCTTGACGGAGGGCCGACCCTACGAGCAGTACTTC. It translates to CASSLTEGRPYEQYF. V and J are TRBV5-1 and TRBJ2-7, with a tentative D call TRBD2 (6 bases). Germline V gene data show CDR1 as SGHRS and CDR2 as YFSETQ. Trimming stripped 1 base from V and 2 bases from J, with 13 bases between. The CDR3 loop spans 15 amino acids.

This chain connects TRBV13 to TRBJ2-2; either TRBD1 or TRBD2 may fit D (7 bases each). This CDR3 has 13 residues. CDR1 is PRHDT and CDR2 is FYEKMQ in the germline V gene (reference sequence). The CDR3 spells CAGGDSSTGELFF. As DNA, the CDR3 is TGTGCTGGGGGGGACAGCTCAACCGGGGAGCTGTTTTTT.

This clonotype came up a few times. J is TRBJ2-3 and V is TRBV3-1; 9 nucleotides agree with TRBD2. Trimming at V came to 6 bases and at J to 4 bases, leaving 8 bases not matched to a gene. CDR1 is LGHDT and CDR2 is YNNKEL in the germline V gene (reference sequence). This CDR3 region has 15 residues. The DNA of the CDR3 is TGTGCCAGCAGGCGGAGCGGGGGGCGGTCAGATACGCAGTATTTT. It is translated as CASRRSGGRSDTQYF.